These 28 T cell receptor beta chains came from one sample sequenced in a study of metastatic and nonmetastatic thyroid tumors. No patient had received any treatment before thyroid surgery. TCRdb re-analyzed the PCR reads through MiXCR. The table shows about 93,000 clones, with approximately 9% occurring only once. Sequenced input: blood. Source of these receptors: a female donor with papillary thyroid cancer or a benign thyroid nodule (not recorded which). Some clones in this sample may be carry-over from other donors' samples.

This clone appeared a few times. The chain carries TRBV7-9 and TRBJ1-2, with D unclear. In germline, CDR1 is SEHNR, CDR2 FQNEAQ (reference sequence). The CDR3 is made up of 11 amino acids. Between the trimmed V and J ends, which lost 7 bases and 12 bases, there was a span of 15 bases. This CDR3 is CASISDHSHTF. The CDR3 region has the DNA TGTGCCAGCATTTCAGACCATTCACACACCTTC.

Ten or more counts support this clone. This sequence joins TRBV6-4 and TRBJ2-7; 8 positions match TRBD2. The V gene end was trimmed by 2 bases and the J gene end by 0 bases; junction bases not matched to a gene: 15. Germline V CDR1 and CDR2: MRHNA, SNTAGT. The length of the CDR3 is 19 residues. CDR3 nucleotides: TGTGCCAGCAGTGACGCCTGGCGGGGGGCGTTGTCGTCCTCCTACGAGCAGTACTTC. Amino acids: CASSDAWRGALSSSYEQYF.

This clone was counted between two and nine times. The J gene is TRBJ2-3, the V gene TRBV9, with TRBD2 identical over 11 bases. Trimming took 6 bases from V and 4 from J; bases not matched to a gene: 7. This CDR3 has 15 residues. Germline loops: CDR1 SGDLS, CDR2 YYNGEE. CDR3 nucleotides: TGTGCCAGCACCCGACTAGCGGGGTGGGCAGATACGCAGTATTTT. The encoded protein is CASTRLAGWADTQYF.

The V and J genes are TRBV12-3 or TRBV12-4 and TRBJ2-1; weak D call: TRBD1 (6 bases). The CDR3 is 14 amino acids. V was cut by 6 bases and J by 6 bases, with 15 bases left in between. This chain's CDR3 is CASRRLRGSNEQFF. In DNA form, the CDR3 reads TGTGCCAGCAGGCGGCTTAGGGGGAGCAATGAGCAGTTCTTC.

At least ten counts were recorded for this clone. This rearrangement joins TRBV10-2 to TRBJ1-1; the D is unclear. CDR1 and CDR2 (germline): WSHSY, SAAADI. The CDR3 is made up of 14 amino acids. V lost 6 bases, J lost 1 base, and 12 bases lay in between. Here the CDR3 DNA reads TGCGCCAGCAGCCCCCTGGTGGAGAACACTGAAGCTTTCTTT. Protein product: CASSPLVENTEAFF.

This clone was counted only a few times. This could be a read error, since a much larger clone is one nucleotide away. The chain recombines TRBV15 with TRBJ1-3; unclear D gene. Germline V gene data show CDR1 as LNHNV and CDR2 as YYDKDF (reference sequence). The CDR3 extends over 17 amino acids. The CDR3 bases are TGTGCCACCAGCGGAGAGGTTGGTAGACGCTCTGGAAACACCATATATTTT. Translated, it gives CATSGEVGRRSGNTIYF.

This clone was recorded many times. This sequence joins TRBV2 and TRBJ1-5; 8 bases are a match to TRBD1. The germline gives CDR1 SNHLY, CDR2 FYNNEI. This CDR3 region has 14 residues. The trim removed 7 bases at V and 6 bases at J, leaving 8 bases unmatched. CDR3 amino acids: CASNGQGVAQPQHF. CDR3 nucleotides: TGTGCCAGCAATGGACAGGGTGTAGCTCAGCCCCAGCATTTT. Full variable domain (outside the CDR3, taken from reference TRBV2 and TRBJ1-5): EPEVTQTPSHQVTQMGQEVILRCVPISNHLYFYWYRQILGQKVEFLVSFYNNEISEKSEIFDDQFSVERPDGSNFTLKIRSTKLEDSAMYFCASNGQGVAQPQHFGDGTRLSIL.

The chain employs TRBV2 and TRBJ2-7; D is unclear. The CDR3 is 13 amino acids. Germline V gene sequence: CDR1 SNHLY, CDR2 FYNNEI. V was clipped by 7 bases and J by 6 bases, with 16 bases between them. CDR3 region: CASKFENAFEQYF. CDR3 DNA sequence: TGTGCCAGCAAATTCGAGAATGCCTTCGAGCAGTACTTC.

This clone has more than one count but fewer than ten. This CDR3 is CASSLGNGRSSGNTIYF. Written as DNA, the CDR3 is TGCGCCAGCAGCTTGGGAAACGGTCGGAGCTCTGGAAACACCATATATTTT. The chain couples TRBV5-1 to TRBJ1-3; D ambiguous. V lost 0 bases and J 0 bases, leaving 13 bases between the germline ends. The CDR3 runs 17 residues. Germline values: CDR1 SGHRS, CDR2 YFSETQ.

Of note for this clone: A read error may be the cause here, since a much bigger clone is one base away. This chain links TRBV6-5 with TRBJ2-3; 10 nucleotides match TRBD2. This CDR3 is built from 16 residues. Losses at the gene ends were 2 bases for V and 6 bases for J; bases not matched to a gene: 8. Per germline, CDR1 MNHEY and CDR2 SVGAGI. DNA for the CDR3: TGTGCCAGCAGTTACGAAGCGGGGGGGTTCACGGATACGCAGTATTTT. Its protein is CASSYEAGGFTDTQYF.

This clone was recorded at least ten times. This chain joins TRBV11-2 and TRBJ1-2, with 8 bases fitting TRBD1. V dropped 4 bases and J dropped 8; count of bases not matched to a gene: 6. CDR1 SGHAT and CDR2 FQNNGV come from the germline V gene. The CDR3 loop spans 13 amino acids. Written as DNA, the CDR3 is TGTGCCAGCAGCTCTGTGGACAGGGTCGGCTACACCTTC. Its translation is CASSSVDRVGYTF.

Only a few counts were recorded for this clone. This CDR3 reads CASRGAGAPGANVLTF. The CDR3 DNA follows: TGTGCCAGCAGAGGAGCGGGGGCGCCTGGGGCCAACGTCCTGACTTTC. The rearrangement joins TRBV5-4 to TRBJ2-6; TRBD2 aligns across 8 bases. Germline loops: CDR1 SGHNT, CDR2 YYREEE (reference sequence). Trimming removed 5 bases from V and 2 bases from J; junction bases left unmatched: 6. CDR3 length: 16 amino acids.

This clone has ten or more counts. V is TRBV24-1 and J is TRBJ1-4; unclear D gene. This CDR3 region has 16 residues. CDR1 is KGHDR, CDR2 SFDVKD, per germline. V dropped 3 bases and J dropped 0 bases, with 10 bases sitting between them. CDR3 amino acids: CATSDVLDTTNEKLFF. In DNA form, the CDR3 reads TGTGCCACCAGTGATGTACTGGATACAACTAATGAAAAACTGTTTTTT.

This clone was recorded many times. The rearrangement links TRBV20-1 to TRBJ2-1; D is unresolved. Germline CDR1 DFQATT, CDR2 SNEGSKA (reference sequence). V was shortened by 7 bases and J by 6 bases, with 16 bases between the two germline ends. This CDR3 is 13 amino acids long. The DNA for the CDR3 is TGCAGTGGCATCCCCACAGATATCAATGAGCAGTTCTTC. It yields the protein CSGIPTDINEQFF.

This clone was detected many times. The chain combines TRBV7-9 with TRBJ2-7, with D perhaps TRBD1 or TRBD2 (5 bases each). The CDR3 spans 14 residues. Germline V gene sequence: CDR1 SEHNR, CDR2 FQNEAQ (reference sequence). V was shortened by 5 bases and J by 3 bases, with 14 bases between the two germline ends. The CDR3 bases are TGTGCCAGCAGCGCCCGGGACGGGCTCTACGAGCAGTACTTC. Protein sequence: CASSARDGLYEQYF.

This clone was found many times. The J gene is TRBJ2-1, the V gene TRBV19, with TRBD2 identical over 13 bases. J was trimmed by 13 bases and V by 5 bases; bases with no gene match: 5. This CDR3 comprises 13 residues. CDR1 is LNHDA and CDR2 is SQIVND in the germline V gene (reference sequence). The CDR3 here is CASSLTSGGTQFF. In nucleotides, the CDR3 is TGTGCCAGTAGTTTGACTAGCGGGGGGACCCAGTTCTTC.

The chain links TRBV9 to TRBJ1-1; D might be TRBD1 (6 bases). Germline V gives CDR1 SGDLS, CDR2 YYNGEE. V shed 4 bases and J shed 4 bases, with 14 bases lying between them. The CDR3 spans 14 residues. This CDR3 reads CASSLQGGATEAFF. In DNA, the CDR3 is TGTGCCAGCAGCTTACAGGGAGGGGCCACTGAAGCTTTCTTT. The full variable domain, completed using reference TRBV9 and TRBJ1-1, is DSGVTQTPKHLITATGQRVTLRCSPRSGDLSVYWYQQSLDQGLQFLIQYYNGEERAKGNILERFSAQQFPDLHSELNLSSLELGDSALYFCASSLQGGATEAFFGQGTRLTVV.

Of note for this clone: At one boundary the junction diverges from the germline segment, which might be a read error. The gene calls are TRBV7-3 and TRBJ2-1, with D maybe TRBD1 (5 bases). The CDR3 contains 13 residues. The germline CDR1 and CDR2 sequences are SGHTA and FQGTGA. The CDR3 loop reads CASSFPGYSEQFF. DNA for the CDR3: TGTGCCAGCAGCTTTCCAGGGTACAGTGAGCAGTTCTTC.

This clone was found many times. V gene TRBV6-2 or TRBV6-3 combines with J gene TRBJ2-3, with 8 bases identical to TRBD1. V shed 6 bases, J shed 0 bases, and the junction held 8 bases outside the gene matches. The CDR3 consists of 16 residues. Germline loops: CDR1 MNHEY, CDR2 SVGEGT. The CDR3 protein is CASSGTGSPSTDTQYF. Written as DNA, the CDR3 is TGTGCCAGCAGCGGGACAGGATCCCCTAGCACAGATACGCAGTATTTT.

This clone appeared many times. The chain carries TRBV12-3 or TRBV12-4 and TRBJ2-7; 7 positions match TRBD1. Losses at the gene ends were 2 bases for V and 0 bases for J; bases not matched to a gene: 10. The CDR3 runs to 17 residues. This CDR3 reads CASSLSFDRVSSYEQYF. CDR3 bases: TGTGCCAGCAGTTTATCGTTCGACAGGGTAAGCTCCTACGAGCAGTACTTC.

A word on this clone: A much larger clone lies a single base off, so this may be a read error. Within the sample, other DNA sequences also encode this same CDR3. The V gene is TRBV2, the J gene TRBJ1-4; 7 bases are shared with TRBD1. Germline V gene sequence: CDR1 SNHLY, CDR2 FYNNEI. There are 16 residues in the CDR3. The ends lost 4 bases at V and 7 bases at J; junction bases unmatched: 12. In DNA, the CDR3 is TGTGCCAGCAGTGCCCGAGACAGGGCCCGCGGTGAAAAACTGTTTTTT. This codes for CASSARDRARGEKLFF. The full variable domain, completed using reference TRBV2 and TRBJ1-4, is EPEVTQTPSHQVTQMGQEVILRCVPISNHLYFYWYRQILGQKVEFLVSFYNNEISEKSEIFDDQFSVERPDGSNFTLKIRSTKLEDSAMYFCASSARDRARGEKLFFGSGTQLSVL.

This clone was seen many times. The V and J genes are TRBV2 and TRBJ2-5, with TRBD2 matching 13 bases. Per the germline V gene, CDR1 is SNHLY and CDR2 is FYNNEI. Trimming cost V 6 bases and J 4 bases; bases outside gene matches: 2. This CDR3 comprises 14 residues. CDR3 amino acids: CASRGTSGAETQYF. The CDR3 DNA reads TGTGCCAGCAGGGGGACTAGCGGGGCAGAGACCCAGTACTTC.

V gene TRBV13 combines with J gene TRBJ1-2; no definite D call. Trimming stripped 0 bases from V and 4 bases from J, with 9 bases between. This CDR3 is 14 amino acids long. Per the germline V gene, CDR1 is PRHDT and CDR2 is FYEKMQ (reference sequence). DNA for the CDR3: TGTGCCAGCAGCTTAGGAAGGAACCGCTATGGCTACACCTTC. Translation: CASSLGRNRYGYTF.

This clone was seen many times. The genes are TRBV11-2 and TRBJ2-7; D perhaps matches TRBD2 (7 bases). Trimming removed 5 bases at V and 5 bases at J, with 16 bases between. Looked up from germline, CDR1 is SGHAT and CDR2 is FQNNGV. The CDR3 has 14 amino acids. The CDR3 DNA reads TGTGCCAGCAGCCCTCCCGGCGGGGGCGACGAGCAGTACTTC. Amino acid sequence: CASSPPGGGDEQYF. Full variable domain (rest looked up from reference TRBV11-2 and TRBJ2-7): EAGVAQSPRYKIIEKRQSVAFWCNPISGHATLYWYQQILGQGPKLLIQFQNNGVVDDSQLPKDRFSAERLKGVDSTLKIQPAKLEDSAVYLCASSPPGGGDEQYFGPGTRLTVT.

There are many counts of this clone. The V gene is TRBV7-9, the J gene TRBJ1-6; no clear D. Germline V gene lookup returns CDR1 SEHNR and CDR2 FQNEAQ (reference sequence). The CDR3 sequence is 11 residues long. Trimming cost V 2 bases and J 10 bases, with 3 bases left between them. The CDR3 DNA sequence: TGTGCCAGCAGCTTAAACTCACCCCTCCACTTT. Translation gives CASSLNSPLHF.

At least ten counts were recorded for this clone. The chain employs TRBV6-6 and TRBJ2-3; D is unresolved. V lost 2 bases and J lost 3, with 12 bases in between. The CDR3 contains 15 residues. Germline values: CDR1 MNHNY, CDR2 SVGAGI (reference sequence). The CDR3 reads CASSYATPDTDTQYF. DNA for the CDR3: TGTGCCAGCAGTTACGCGACCCCTGATACAGATACGCAGTATTTT.

As regards this clone: One base away lies a much larger clone, so this may be a sequencing read error. The gene calls are TRBV2 and TRBJ2-5; D gene ambiguous. This CDR3 is 12 amino acids long. CDR1 SNHLY and CDR2 FYNNEI come from the germline V gene. V shed 4 bases and J shed 2 bases, with 5 bases lying between them. CDR3 loop: CASSGLQETQYF. CDR3 coding DNA: TGTGCCAGCAGTGGACTGCAAGAGACCCAGTACTTC. Looking up the rest from reference TRBV2 and TRBJ2-5 gives the full variable domain: EPEVTQTPSHQVTQMGQEVILRCVPISNHLYFYWYRQILGQKVEFLVSFYNNEISEKSEIFDDQFSVERPDGSNFTLKIRSTKLEDSAMYFCASSGLQETQYFGPGTRLLVL.

This clone was picked up many times. The rearrangement joins TRBV27 to TRBJ2-7; TRBD2 aligns across 9 bases. In germline, CDR1 is MNHEY, CDR2 SMNVEV (reference sequence). The J segment lost 0 bases and the V segment lost 3 bases, leaving 3 bases of the junction unmatched. The CDR3 is made up of 15 amino acids. DNA for the CDR3: TGTGCCAGCAGTTTCGGGACTAGCCACTCCTACGAGCAGTACTTC. Its protein is CASSFGTSHSYEQYF.